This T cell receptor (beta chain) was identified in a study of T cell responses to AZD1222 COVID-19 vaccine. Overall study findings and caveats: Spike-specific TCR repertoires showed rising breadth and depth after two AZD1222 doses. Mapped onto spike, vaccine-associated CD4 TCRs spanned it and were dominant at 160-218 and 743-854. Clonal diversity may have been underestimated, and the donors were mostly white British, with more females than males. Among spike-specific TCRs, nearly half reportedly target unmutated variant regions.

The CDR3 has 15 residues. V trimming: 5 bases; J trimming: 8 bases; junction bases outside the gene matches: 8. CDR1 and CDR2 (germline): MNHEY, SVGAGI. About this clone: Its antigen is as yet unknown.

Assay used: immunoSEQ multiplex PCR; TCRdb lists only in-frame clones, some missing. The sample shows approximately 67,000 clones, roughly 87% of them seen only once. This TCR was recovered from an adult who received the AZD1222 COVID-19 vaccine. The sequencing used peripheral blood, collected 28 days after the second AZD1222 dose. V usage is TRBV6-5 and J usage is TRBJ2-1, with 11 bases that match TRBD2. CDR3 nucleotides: TGTGCCAGCAGTATGACTAGCGGGATAGGCGATGAGCAGTTCTTC. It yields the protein CASSMTSGIGDEQFF.